The rows below give T cell receptor beta chains drawn from one sample of a study of blood T cell repertoires in COVID-19. The assay was immunoSEQ multiplex PCR, and TCRdb's table has in-frame clones only and misses some. The profile shows about 120,000 clones, about 90% of them singletons. The material sequenced was peripheral blood. The receptors come from a woman in her sixties or seventies with acute or convalescent COVID-19. Each CDR3 is given with its conserved first and last residue. D genes are given only for firm matches. Not every row has a clone size; where given, it reads once, few, many or a size class.

size	D	V	J	CDR3	DNA
.	TRBD1	TRBV15	TRBJ1-1	CATSRAQGVPEAFF	TGTGCCACCAGCAGAGCACAGGGGGTCCCTGAAGCTTTCTTT
.	.	TRBV3-1/TRBV3-2	TRBJ1-3	CASSRRAQLGGNTIYF	TGTGCCAGCAGCCGCAGGGCACAATTGGGAGGAAACACCATATATTTT
.	.	TRBV2	TRBJ1-5	CASSDETGNNQPQHF	TGTGCCAGCAGTGACGAGACAGGTAACAATCAGCCCCAGCATTTT
.	TRBD2	TRBV3-1/TRBV3-2	TRBJ2-5	CASSQDTSGWQETQYF	TGTGCCAGCAGCCAAGATACTAGCGGTTGGCAAGAGACCCAGTACTTC
.	TRBD1	TRBV19	TRBJ2-7	CASSISGQASYEQYF	TGTGCCAGTAGTATCTCTGGACAGGCCAGCTACGAGCAGTACTTC
.	TRBD1	TRBV19	TRBJ1-5	CASSIDPFDRGSNQPQHF	TGTGCCAGTAGTATAGATCCTTTTGACAGGGGGAGCAATCAGCCCCAGCATTTT
.	.	TRBV5-6	TRBJ1-1	CASVLVAAVRAFF	TGTGCCAGCGTATTGGTCGCAGCGGTTCGGGCTTTCTTT
.	.	TRBV28	TRBJ1-1	CASRDPTPGTEAFF	TGTGCCAGCAGAGACCCAACCCCGGGCACTGAAGCTTTCTTT
once	.	TRBV10-2	TRBJ1-2	CASSEYSGSPIYGYTF	TGCGCCAGCAGTGAGTACTCAGGATCCCCTATCTATGGCTACACCTTC
.	.	TRBV2	TRBJ1-1	CASSEREFEAFF	TGTGCCAGCAGTGAACGGGAGTTTGAAGCTTTCTTT
.	.	TRBV28	TRBJ1-5	CASSFMSNQPQHF	TGTGCCAGCAGTTTTATGAGTAATCAGCCCCAGCATTTT
.	.	TRBV10-3	TRBJ1-2	CAINTDGAIYGYTF	TGTGCCATCAATACCGATGGGGCAATCTATGGCTACACCTTC
few	.	TRBV10-1	TRBJ2-3	CASTERLYSAQYF	TGCGCCAGCACGGAGAGGCTATACTCAGCGCAGTATTTT
once	.	TRBV3-1/TRBV3-2	TRBJ1-1	CASSQGGPNTEAFF	TGTGCCAGCAGCCAGGGGGGACCGAACACTGAAGCTTTCTTT
.	TRBD1	TRBV6-1	TRBJ2-6	CASSEAWTGAYSGANVLTF	TGTGCCAGCAGTGAAGCATGGACAGGGGCCTACTCTGGGGCCAACGTCCTGACTTTC
once	TRBD2	TRBV28	TRBJ2-3	CASSFQRGYTDTQYF	TGTGCCAGCAGTTTTCAGCGGGGGTACACAGATACGCAGTATTTT
.	TRBD2	TRBV2	TRBJ2-3	CASSEQLAGKVDTQYF	TGTGCCAGCAGCGAACAACTAGCGGGGAAGGTTGATACGCAGTATTTT
.	.	TRBV29-1	TRBJ1-2	CSVSRGTQGNYGYTF	TGCAGCGTCTCACGCGGGACTCAAGGGAACTATGGCTACACCTTC
.	.	TRBV28	TRBJ1-2	CASHSTGSVDHGYTF	TGTGCCAGCCACTCCACAGGGTCCGTTGACCATGGCTACACCTTC
.	TRBD2	TRBV2	TRBJ2-3	CASRRRLRGGQDTQYF	TGTGCCAGCAGGCGACGACTTCGGGGGGGCCAAGATACGCAGTATTTT
.	.	TRBV4-1	TRBJ2-7	CASSQAGRYEQYF	TGCGCCAGCAGCCAAGCTGGTCGGTACGAGCAGTACTTC
.	TRBD1	TRBV9	TRBJ2-7	CASSVAGTGTGEQYF	TGTGCCAGCAGCGTGGCCGGGACAGGGACCGGCGAGCAGTACTTC
.	.	TRBV20-1	TRBJ1-1	CRRTGDTEAFF	TGCAGGAGGACGGGGGACACTGAAGCTTTCTTT
.	TRBD1	TRBV27	TRBJ1-6	CASKTTGVRSPLHF	TGTGCCAGCAAAACCACAGGGGTTAGATCACCCCTCCACTTT
.	TRBD1	TRBV5-1	TRBJ1-1	CASSASGQGQAFF	TGCGCCAGCAGTGCATCCGGACAGGGGCAAGCTTTCTTT
.	.	TRBV2	TRBJ1-2	CASTLELGGYTF	TGTGCCAGCACTCTGGAGCTTGGGGGCTACACCTTC
.	.	TRBV6-5	TRBJ1-1	CAAWTATEAFF	TGTGCCGCGTGGACTGCCACTGAAGCTTTCTTT
.	.	TRBV5-4	TRBJ2-2	CASSLAGDLGSGELFF	TGTGCCAGCAGCTTGGCCGGGGACTTGGGATCTGGGGAGCTGTTTTTT
.	TRBD1	TRBV6-5	TRBJ2-3	CASQDRGFSDTQYF	TGTGCCAGTCAGGACAGGGGCTTTTCAGATACGCAGTATTTT
.	TRBD1	TRBV27	TRBJ1-1	CASSPTGWNEAFF	TGTGCCAGCAGCCCGACAGGGTGGAATGAAGCTTTCTTT
.	.	TRBV25-1	TRBJ1-1	CASSEYIGETEAFF	TGTGCCAGCAGTGAATATATCGGAGAGACTGAAGCTTTCTTT
.	.	TRBV18	TRBJ1-1	CASSPGQNTEAFF	TGTGCCAGCTCACCGGGACAGAACACTGAAGCTTTCTTT
.	.	TRBV9	TRBJ2-3	CASSPRELGVPDTQYF	TGTGCCAGCAGCCCACGTGAGCTAGGTGTTCCAGATACGCAGTATTTT
.	TRBD1	TRBV3-1/TRBV3-2	TRBJ1-2	CASSQGGQGAGYTF	TGTGCCAGCAGCCAAGGAGGGCAGGGGGCCGGCTACACCTTC
.	.	TRBV5-1	TRBJ1-4	CASSLGAGGNEKLFF	TGCGCCAGCAGCTTGGGGGCCGGTGGGAATGAAAAACTGTTTTTT
once	.	TRBV7-9	TRBJ2-3	CASGVRGTDTQYF	TGTGCCAGCGGGGTGCGGGGCACAGATACGCAGTATTTT
once	TRBD1	TRBV20-1	TRBJ2-5	CSASTPTGTVETQYF	TGCAGTGCTAGTACCCCCACCGGGACAGTGGAGACCCAGTACTTC